This T cell receptor (beta chain) was sequenced for a study of shared clonotypes between healthy human individuals. On the study more broadly: Each donor's CD8 memory used one plate, CD8 naive two, each CD4 subset three. Points from the study as a whole: With few donors, the genetic and exposure-history diversity represented was limited. Measured sharing among donors was expected to vary with sequencing depth.

The repertoire was sequenced with immunoSEQ multiplex PCR; TCRdb's copy has only in-frame clones and lacks some. This sample carries 2.3 million or so clones, 90% to 95% of them seen once, and the ten largest clones take 0.35% to 0.45%. Trimming removed 0 bases from V and 7 bases from J, with 13 bases in between. Germline loops: CDR1 SGHRS, CDR2 YFSETQ. This CDR3 has 14 amino acids. As for this clone: Its antigen is as yet unknown.

The TCR comes from a man aged 18 to 30 in good health. Some clones in this sample may be carry-over from other donors' samples. The sequenced sample was naive CD4+ T cells from PBMCs. Subset noted: CD45RA+ positively selected. The genes are TRBV5-1 and TRBJ1-2; D unclear. The CDR3 nucleotides read TGCGCCAGCAGCTTGGAGATAGGCGCAAGTGGCTACACCTTC. It codes for CASSLEIGASGYTF.